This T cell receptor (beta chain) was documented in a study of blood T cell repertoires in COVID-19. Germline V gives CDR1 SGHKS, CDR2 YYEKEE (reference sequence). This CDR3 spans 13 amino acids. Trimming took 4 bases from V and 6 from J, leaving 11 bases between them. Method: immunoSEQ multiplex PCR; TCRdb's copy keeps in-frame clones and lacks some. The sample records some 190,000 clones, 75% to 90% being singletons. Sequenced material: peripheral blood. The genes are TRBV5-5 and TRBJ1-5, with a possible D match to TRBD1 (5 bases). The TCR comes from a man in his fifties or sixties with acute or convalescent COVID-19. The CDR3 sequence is CASSPGGIQPQHF. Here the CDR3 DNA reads TGTGCCAGCAGCCCGGGGGGAATTCAGCCCCAGCATTTT. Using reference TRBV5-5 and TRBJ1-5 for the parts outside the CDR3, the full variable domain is DAGVTQSPTHLIKTRGQQVTLRCSPISGHKSVSWYQQVLGQGPQFIFQYYEKEERGRGNFPDRFSARQFPNYSSELNVNALLLGDSALYLCASSPGGIQPQHFGDGTRLSIL.